This T cell receptor (beta chain) comes out of a study of cytomegalovirus exposure and HLA in healthy donors. Primers for the PCR totalled 60 Vbeta and 13 Jbeta. Profiled with immunoSEQ multiplex PCR; TCRdb holds only in-frame clones, not every one. The profile shows about 190,000 clones, more than 75% of them singletons. The source material was PBMCs. The TCR sequence derives from a man in his forties in good health and CMV-seropositive.

DNA for the CDR3: TGTGCCAGCAGCTTGGGAGTTACACAGCAGTTCTTC. It is translated as CASSLGVTQQFF. The chain uses TRBV13 and TRBJ2-1, with TRBD2 as a possible D gene (5 bases). CDR1 and CDR2 from the germline V gene are PRHDT and FYEKMQ (reference sequence). Trimming left V 3 bases short and J 11 bases short, with 11 bases between. The CDR3 is 12 residues long.